This T cell receptor beta chain was observed in a study of blood T cell repertoires in COVID-19. Trimming cost V 0 bases and J 2 bases, with 7 bases left between them. This CDR3 has 14 residues. CDR1 SGHNT and CDR2 YYREEE come from the germline V gene (reference sequence). Assay: immunoSEQ multiplex PCR; the TCRdb copy retains only in-frame clones and omits some. Of 85,000 to 95,000 clones detected, roughly 72% appear once; the ten largest clones hold roughly 6.6%. This sequence originates from a man between 70 and 80 years old with acute or convalescent COVID-19. Sequenced material: peripheral blood. The rearrangement links TRBV5-4 to TRBJ2-3; the D is unclear. In nucleotides, the CDR3 is TGTGCCAGCAGCTTGGCCAGAACCACAGATACGCAGTATTTT. It specifies CASSLARTTDTQYF.